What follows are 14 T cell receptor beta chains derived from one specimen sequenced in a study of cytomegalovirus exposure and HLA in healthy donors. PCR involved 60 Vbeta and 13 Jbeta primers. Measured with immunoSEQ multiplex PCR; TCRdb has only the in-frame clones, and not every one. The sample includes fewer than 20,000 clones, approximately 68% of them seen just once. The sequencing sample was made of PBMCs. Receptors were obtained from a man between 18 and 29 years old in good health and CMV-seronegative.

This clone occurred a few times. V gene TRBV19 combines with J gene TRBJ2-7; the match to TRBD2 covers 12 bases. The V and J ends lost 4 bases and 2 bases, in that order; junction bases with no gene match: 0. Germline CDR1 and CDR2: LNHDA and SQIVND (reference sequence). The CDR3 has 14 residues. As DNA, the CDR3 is TGTGCCAGTAGTAGGACTAGCGGGGCCTACGAGCAGTACTTC. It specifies CASSRTSGAYEQYF.

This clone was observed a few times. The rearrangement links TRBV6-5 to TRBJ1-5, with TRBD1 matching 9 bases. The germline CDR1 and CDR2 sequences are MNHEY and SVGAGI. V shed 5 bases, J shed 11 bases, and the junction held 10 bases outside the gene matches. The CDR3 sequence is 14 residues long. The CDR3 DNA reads TGTGCCAGCAGTCAGACAGGGGGGTATTCAGCCCAGCATTTT. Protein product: CASSQTGGYSAQHF.

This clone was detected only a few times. DNA of the CDR3: TGTGCCAGCAGCCATAGCGGGGGGGCGGATACGCAGTATTTT. Its translation: CASSHSGGADTQYF. The chain recombines TRBV13 with TRBJ2-3; TRBD2 aligns across 11 bases. The junction had 4 bases not matched to a gene; V was cut back by 5 bases and J by 6 bases. The CDR3 spans 14 residues. The germline gives CDR1 PRHDT, CDR2 FYEKMQ (reference sequence).

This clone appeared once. The CDR3 protein is CASSLGQLSGTEAFF. CDR3 nucleotide sequence: TGTGCCAGCTCACTTGGACAGCTTTCGGGCACTGAAGCTTTCTTT. The chain carries TRBV18 and TRBJ1-1, with D possibly TRBD1 on 6 matching bases. V lost 4 bases to trimming and J lost 4 bases, with 16 bases between them. The CDR3 loop spans 15 amino acids. Germline CDR1 is KGHSH and CDR2 is LQKENI.

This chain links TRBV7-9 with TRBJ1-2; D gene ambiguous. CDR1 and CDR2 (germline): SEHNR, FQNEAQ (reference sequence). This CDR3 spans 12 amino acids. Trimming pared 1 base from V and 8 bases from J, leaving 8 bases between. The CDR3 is CASSLGGEGYTF. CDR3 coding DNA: TGTGCCAGCAGCTTAGGTGGAGAGGGCTACACCTTC.

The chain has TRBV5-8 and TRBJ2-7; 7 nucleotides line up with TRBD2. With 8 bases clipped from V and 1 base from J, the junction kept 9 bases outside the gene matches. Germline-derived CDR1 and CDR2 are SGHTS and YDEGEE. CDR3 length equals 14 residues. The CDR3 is CASKRGMGSYEQYF. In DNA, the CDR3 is TGTGCCAGTAAGCGGGGCATGGGATCCTACGAGCAGTACTTC.

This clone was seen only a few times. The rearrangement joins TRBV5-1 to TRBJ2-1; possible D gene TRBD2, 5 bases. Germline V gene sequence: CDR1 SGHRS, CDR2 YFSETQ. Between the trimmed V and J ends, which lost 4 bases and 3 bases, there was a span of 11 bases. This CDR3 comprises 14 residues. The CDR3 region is CASSRHRDYNEQFF. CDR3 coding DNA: TGCGCCAGCAGCAGGCACCGGGACTACAATGAGCAGTTCTTC.

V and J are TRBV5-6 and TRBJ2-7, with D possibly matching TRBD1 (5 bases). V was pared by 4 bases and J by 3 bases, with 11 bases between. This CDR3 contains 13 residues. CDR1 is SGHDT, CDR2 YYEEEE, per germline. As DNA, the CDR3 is TGTGCCAGCAGCGCAGGACACAGCTACGAGCAGTACTTC. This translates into CASSAGHSYEQYF.

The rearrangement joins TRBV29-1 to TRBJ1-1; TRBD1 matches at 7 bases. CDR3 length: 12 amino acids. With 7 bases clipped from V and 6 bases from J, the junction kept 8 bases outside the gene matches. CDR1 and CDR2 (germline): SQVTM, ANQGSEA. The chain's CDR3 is CSALTGSAEAFF. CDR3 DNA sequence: TGCAGCGCATTGACAGGGAGCGCTGAAGCTTTCTTT.

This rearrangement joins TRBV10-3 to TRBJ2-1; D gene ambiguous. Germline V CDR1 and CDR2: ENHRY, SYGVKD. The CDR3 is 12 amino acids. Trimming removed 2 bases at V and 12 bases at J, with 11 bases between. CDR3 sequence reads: CAISEPVGGQFF. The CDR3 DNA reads TGTGCCATCAGTGAGCCCGTCGGTGGGCAGTTCTTC.

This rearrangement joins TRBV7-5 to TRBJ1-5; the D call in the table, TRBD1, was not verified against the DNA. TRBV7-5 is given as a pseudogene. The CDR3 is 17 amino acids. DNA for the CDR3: TGTGCCAGAAGCTGTCGTAGGGGCGTCAATAGCAATCAGCCCCAGCATTTT. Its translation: CARSCRRGVNSNQPQHF.

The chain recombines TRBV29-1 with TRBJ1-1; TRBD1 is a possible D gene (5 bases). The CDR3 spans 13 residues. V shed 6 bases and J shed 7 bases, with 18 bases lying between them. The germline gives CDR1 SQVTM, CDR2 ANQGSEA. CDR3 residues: CSVDPRQGGEAFF. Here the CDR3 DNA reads TGCAGCGTCGACCCGCGTCAGGGAGGTGAAGCTTTCTTT.

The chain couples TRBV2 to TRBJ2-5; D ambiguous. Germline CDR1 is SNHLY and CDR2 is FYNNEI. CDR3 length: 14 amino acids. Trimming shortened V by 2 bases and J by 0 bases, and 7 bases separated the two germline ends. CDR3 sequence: CASSETSDQETQYF. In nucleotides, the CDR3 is TGTGCCAGCAGTGAAACCTCAGACCAAGAGACCCAGTACTTC.

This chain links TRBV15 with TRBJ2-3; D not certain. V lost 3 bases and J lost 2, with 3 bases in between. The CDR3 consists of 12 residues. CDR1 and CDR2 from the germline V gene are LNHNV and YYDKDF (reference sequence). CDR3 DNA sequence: TGTGCCACCAGCAGCTTCACAGATACGCAGTATTTT. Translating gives CATSSFTDTQYF.